Listed below are T cell receptor beta chains from one sample, sequenced in a study of blood T cell repertoires in COVID-19. Profiling relied on immunoSEQ multiplex PCR, and the TCRdb table lists in-frame clones only, not all of them. Here the sample spans about 110,000 clones, around 90% being singletons. The sequenced sample consisted of peripheral blood. The receptors stem from a human donor in a cohort sampled during active COVID-19. Both conserved end residues are part of each CDR3. The D gene is left open where the match is weak. Clone size is shown for a subset of rows, as once, few, many or a class of expanded clone.

D gene: TRBD2; J gene: TRBJ2-1; clone size: once; V gene: TRBV2; CDR3 DNA: TGTGCCAGCAGTACTAGCGGGGGGGCATTCTACAATGAGCAGTTCTTC; CDR3 protein: CASSTSGGAFYNEQFF
D gene: NA; J gene: TRBJ1-1; clone size: NA; V gene: TRBV19; CDR3 DNA: TGTGCCAGTAGTATAGATCAGGCAGTGGCACCCGAAGCTTTCTTT; CDR3 protein: CASSIDQAVAPEAFF
D gene: TRBD1; J gene: TRBJ2-2; clone size: NA; V gene: TRBV27; CDR3 DNA: TGTGCCAGCAGTTTCCTACAGGGGTGGGGCACCGGGGAGCTGTTTTTT; CDR3 protein: CASSFLQGWGTGELFF
D gene: TRBD1; J gene: TRBJ1-6; clone size: NA; V gene: TRBV27; CDR3 DNA: TGTGCCAGCAGTTTATCCGGGACAGGGGTTAATTCACCCCTCCACTTT; CDR3 protein: CASSLSGTGVNSPLHF
D gene: NA; J gene: TRBJ2-1; clone size: NA; V gene: TRBV15; CDR3 DNA: TGTGCCACCAGCAGAGGCGGCCGCTCCTACAATGAGCAGTTCTTC; CDR3 protein: CATSRGGRSYNEQFF
D gene: TRBD1; J gene: TRBJ1-1; clone size: NA; V gene: TRBV6-5; CDR3 DNA: TGTGCCAGCAGGGACAGGGTCGGGAACACTGAAGCTTTCTTT; CDR3 protein: CASRDRVGNTEAFF
D gene: NA; J gene: TRBJ2-7; clone size: NA; V gene: TRBV28; CDR3 DNA: TGTGCCAGCAGTCCCCTCCTAGCTCGGGTACCAGAGCAGTACTTC; CDR3 protein: CASSPLLARVPEQYF
D gene: NA; J gene: TRBJ1-5; clone size: NA; V gene: TRBV12-3/TRBV12-4; CDR3 DNA: TGTGCCAGCAGTTTAGACCAGGGTCAGCCCCAGCATTTT; CDR3 protein: CASSLDQGQPQHF
D gene: TRBD1; J gene: TRBJ1-5; clone size: once; V gene: TRBV18; CDR3 DNA: TGTGCCAGCTCACCCGGGACAGCTTTCAATCAGCCCCAGCATTTT; CDR3 protein: CASSPGTAFNQPQHF
D gene: NA; J gene: TRBJ1-2; clone size: NA; V gene: TRBV15; CDR3 DNA: TGTGCCACCAGCAGAGCGACAGCGGGTATAAGCTATGGCTACACCTTC; CDR3 protein: CATSRATAGISYGYTF
D gene: TRBD1; J gene: TRBJ2-5; clone size: NA; V gene: TRBV3-1/TRBV3-2; CDR3 DNA: TGTGCCAGCAGCCAAGTACCAGGACAGGGCTTGGAGACCCAGTACTTC; CDR3 protein: CASSQVPGQGLETQYF
D gene: TRBD1; J gene: TRBJ1-3; clone size: NA; V gene: TRBV7-9; CDR3 DNA: TGTGCCAGCAGCTTAGGACAGGGATCCCCCTCTGGAAACACCATATATTTT; CDR3 protein: CASSLGQGSPSGNTIYF
D gene: NA; J gene: TRBJ1-6; clone size: once; V gene: TRBV25-1; CDR3 DNA: TGTGCCAGCAGTGAAATAGGGGGGGGAGGCTTTAATTCACCCCTCCACTTT; CDR3 protein: CASSEIGGGGFNSPLHF
D gene: NA; J gene: TRBJ2-6; clone size: NA; V gene: TRBV7-9; CDR3 DNA: TGTGCCAGCAGCACCCAGAGAGGGCCAGGGGCCAACGTCCTGACTTTC; CDR3 protein: CASSTQRGPGANVLTF
D gene: NA; J gene: TRBJ2-7; clone size: NA; V gene: TRBV9; CDR3 DNA: TGTGCCAGCAGCGTAGGAGACAGCAGGGTGGGCGAGCAGTACTTC; CDR3 protein: CASSVGDSRVGEQYF
D gene: NA; J gene: TRBJ2-1; clone size: NA; V gene: TRBV9; CDR3 DNA: TGTGCAAACAAGGTAGGCAGGGAAGGGTACAATGAGCAGTTCTTC; CDR3 protein: CANKVGREGYNEQFF